This TCR beta chain was sequenced for a study of blood T cell repertoires in COVID-19. CDR1 and CDR2 from the germline V gene are MDHEN and SYDVKM. This CDR3 region has 17 residues. V trimming: 3 bases; J trimming: 4 bases; junction bases outside the gene matches: 11. Here immunoSEQ multiplex PCR was the method, and the copy in TCRdb shows in-frame clones only, minus some. Of over 200,000 clones listed, approximately 83% are singletons. The sequenced material came from peripheral blood. The TCR sequence derives from a woman in her 30s with COVID-19, enrolled during active disease. V and J are TRBV28 and TRBJ1-4; 7 bases line up with TRBD1. CDR3 DNA: TGTGCCAGCAGTTTCTCCGGGACAGAGCTATTTAATGAAAAACTGTTTTTT. This translates into CASSFSGTELFNEKLFF.